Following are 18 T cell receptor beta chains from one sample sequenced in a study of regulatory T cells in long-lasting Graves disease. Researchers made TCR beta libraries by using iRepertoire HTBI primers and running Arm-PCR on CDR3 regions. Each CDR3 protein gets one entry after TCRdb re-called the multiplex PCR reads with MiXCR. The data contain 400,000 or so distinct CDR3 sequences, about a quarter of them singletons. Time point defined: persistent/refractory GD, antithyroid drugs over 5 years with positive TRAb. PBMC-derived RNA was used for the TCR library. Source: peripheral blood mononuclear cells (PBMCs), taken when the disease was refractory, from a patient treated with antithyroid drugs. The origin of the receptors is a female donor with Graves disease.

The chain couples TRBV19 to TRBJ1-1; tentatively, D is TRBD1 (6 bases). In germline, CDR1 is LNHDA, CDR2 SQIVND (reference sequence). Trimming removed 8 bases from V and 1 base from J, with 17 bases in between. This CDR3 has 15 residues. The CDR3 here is CASFPQGRGNTEAFF. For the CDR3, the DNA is TGTGCCAGTTTCCCCCAGGGCAGGGGGAACACTGAAGCTTTCTTT.

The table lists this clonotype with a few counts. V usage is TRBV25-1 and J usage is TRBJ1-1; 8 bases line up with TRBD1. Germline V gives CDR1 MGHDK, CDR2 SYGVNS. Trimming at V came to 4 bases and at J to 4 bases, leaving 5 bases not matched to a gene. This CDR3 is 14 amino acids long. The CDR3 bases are TGTGCCAGCAGTGCGACAGGGGAGGGCACTGAAGCTTTCTTT. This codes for CASSATGEGTEAFF.

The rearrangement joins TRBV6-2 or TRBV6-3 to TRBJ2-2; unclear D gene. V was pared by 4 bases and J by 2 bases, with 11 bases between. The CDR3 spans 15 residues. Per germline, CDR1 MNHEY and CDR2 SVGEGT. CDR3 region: CASSSHLLNTGELFF. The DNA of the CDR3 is TGTGCCAGCAGTTCCCACCTCCTTAACACCGGGGAGCTGTTTTTT.

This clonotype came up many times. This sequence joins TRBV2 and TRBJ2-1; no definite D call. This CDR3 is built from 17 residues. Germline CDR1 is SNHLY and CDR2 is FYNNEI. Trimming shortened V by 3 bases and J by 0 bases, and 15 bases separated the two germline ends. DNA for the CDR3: TGTGCCAGCAGTGAGGGTCTTACAGTCAGCTCCTACAATGAGCAGTTCTTC. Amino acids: CASSEGLTVSSYNEQFF.

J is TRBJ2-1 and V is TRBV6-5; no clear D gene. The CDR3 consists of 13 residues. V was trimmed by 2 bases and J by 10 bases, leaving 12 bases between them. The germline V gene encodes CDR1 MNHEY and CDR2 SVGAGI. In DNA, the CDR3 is TGTGCCAGCAGTTACCTTGGACGGCGGGAGCAGTTCTTC. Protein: CASSYLGRREQFF.

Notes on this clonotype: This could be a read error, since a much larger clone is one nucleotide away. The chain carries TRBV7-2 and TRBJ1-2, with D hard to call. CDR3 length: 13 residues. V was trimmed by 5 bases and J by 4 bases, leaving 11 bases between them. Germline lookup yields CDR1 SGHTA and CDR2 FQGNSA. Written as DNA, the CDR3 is TGTGCCAGCAGCGGCAACGGTAGCTATGGCTACACCTTC. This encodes CASSGNGSYGYTF.

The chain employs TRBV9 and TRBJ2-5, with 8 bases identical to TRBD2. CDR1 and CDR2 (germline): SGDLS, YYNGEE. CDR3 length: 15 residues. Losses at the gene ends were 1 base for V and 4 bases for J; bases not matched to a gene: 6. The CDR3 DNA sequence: TGTGCCAGCAGCGTACGGGGGGGATGGCGAGAGACCCAGTACTTC. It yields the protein CASSVRGGWRETQYF.

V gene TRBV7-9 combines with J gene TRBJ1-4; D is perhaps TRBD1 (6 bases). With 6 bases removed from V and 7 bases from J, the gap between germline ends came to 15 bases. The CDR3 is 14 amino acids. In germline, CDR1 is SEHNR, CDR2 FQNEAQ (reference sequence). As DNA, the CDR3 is TGTGCCAGCAGATTACAGGGATCAGGTGAAAAACTGTTTTTT. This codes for CASRLQGSGEKLFF.

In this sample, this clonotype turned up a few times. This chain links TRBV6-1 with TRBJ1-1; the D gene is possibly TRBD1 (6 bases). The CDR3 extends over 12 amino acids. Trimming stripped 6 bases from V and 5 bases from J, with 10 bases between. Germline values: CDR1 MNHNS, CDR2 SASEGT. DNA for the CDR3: TGTGCCAGCAGAAAAAGGGGGACTGAAGCTTTCTTT. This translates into CASRKRGTEAFF.

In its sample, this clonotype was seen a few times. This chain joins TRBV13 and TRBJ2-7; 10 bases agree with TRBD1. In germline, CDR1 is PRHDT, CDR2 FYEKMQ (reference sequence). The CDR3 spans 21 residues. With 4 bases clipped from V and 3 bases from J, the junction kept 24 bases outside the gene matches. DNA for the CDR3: TGTGCCAGCAGCTCGAGGGAAGCGGGACAGGGGTCCCCTTCCCGGATCTACGAGCAGTACTTC. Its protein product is CASSSREAGQGSPSRIYEQYF.

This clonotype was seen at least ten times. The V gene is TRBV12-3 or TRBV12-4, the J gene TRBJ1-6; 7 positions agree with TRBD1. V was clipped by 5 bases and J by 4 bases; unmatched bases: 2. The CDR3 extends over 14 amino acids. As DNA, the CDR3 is TGTGCCAGCAGTCCAGGGGGGTATAATTCACCCCTCCACTTT. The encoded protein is CASSPGGYNSPLHF.

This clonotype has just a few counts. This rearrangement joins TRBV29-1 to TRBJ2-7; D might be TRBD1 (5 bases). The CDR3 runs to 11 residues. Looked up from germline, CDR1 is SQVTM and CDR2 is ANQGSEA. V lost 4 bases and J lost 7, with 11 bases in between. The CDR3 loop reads CSVGQGQEQYF. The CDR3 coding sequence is TGCAGCGTTGGGCAGGGTCAGGAGCAGTACTTC.

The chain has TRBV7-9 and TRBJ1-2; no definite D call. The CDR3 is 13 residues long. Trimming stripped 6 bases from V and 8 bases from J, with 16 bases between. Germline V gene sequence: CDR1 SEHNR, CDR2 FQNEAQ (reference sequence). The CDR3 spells CASSTGDVLGYTF. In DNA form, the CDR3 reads TGTGCCAGCAGTACCGGGGATGTCCTCGGCTACACCTTC.

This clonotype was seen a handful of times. The CDR3 DNA reads as TGTGCCAGTACCGATCATGGGCGGGAGACGGGCGAGCAGTACTTC. Protein sequence: CASTDHGRETGEQYF. This chain connects TRBV19 to TRBJ2-7; the match to TRBD2 covers 7 bases. With V trimmed by 7 bases and J by 6 bases, 15 bases remained unmatched. The CDR3 totals 15 residues. Germline V gene data show CDR1 as LNHDA and CDR2 as SQIVND (reference sequence).

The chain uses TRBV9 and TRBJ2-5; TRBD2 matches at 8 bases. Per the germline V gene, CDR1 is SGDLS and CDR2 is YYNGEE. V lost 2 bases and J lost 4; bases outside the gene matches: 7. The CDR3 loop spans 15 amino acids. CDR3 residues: CASSVASAGVETQYF. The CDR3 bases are TGTGCCAGCAGCGTTGCCTCAGCGGGAGTAGAGACCCAGTACTTC. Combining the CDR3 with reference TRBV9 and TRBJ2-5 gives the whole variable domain DSGVTQTPKHLITATGQRVTLRCSPRSGDLSVYWYQQSLDQGLQFLIQYYNGEERAKGNILERFSAQQFPDLHSELNLSSLELGDSALYFCASSVASAGVETQYFGPGTRLLVL.

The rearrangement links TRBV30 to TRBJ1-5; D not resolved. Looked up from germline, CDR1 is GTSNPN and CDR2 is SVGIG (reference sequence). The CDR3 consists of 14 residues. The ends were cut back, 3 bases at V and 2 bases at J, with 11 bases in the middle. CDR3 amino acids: CAWSLFGGNQPQHF. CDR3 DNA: TGTGCCTGGAGCCTCTTTGGGGGCAATCAGCCCCAGCATTTT.

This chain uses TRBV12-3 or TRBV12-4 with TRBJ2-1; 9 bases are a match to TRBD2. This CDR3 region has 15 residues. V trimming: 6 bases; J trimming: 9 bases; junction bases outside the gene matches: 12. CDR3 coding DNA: TGTGCCAGCAGCCCCGCGGGAGGGCATATGGGTGAGCAGTTCTTC. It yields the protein CASSPAGGHMGEQFF.

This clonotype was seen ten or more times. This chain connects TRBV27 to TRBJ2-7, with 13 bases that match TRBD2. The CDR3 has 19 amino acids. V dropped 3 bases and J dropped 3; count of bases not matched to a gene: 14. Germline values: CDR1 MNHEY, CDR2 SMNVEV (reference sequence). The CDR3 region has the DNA TGTGCCAGCAGTTTCCGAAGCAGAAGGGGACTAGCGGGGATCTACGAGCAGTACTTC. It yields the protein CASSFRSRRGLAGIYEQYF.